This passage covers 4 T cell receptor beta chains from one sample sequenced in a study of blood T cell repertoires in COVID-19 (dated by TCRdb to the early 2020s). Library creation used the immunoSEQ multiplex PCR assay. The table comes from immuneACCESS by way of TCRdb, which keeps in-frame sequences with V and J called. Part of the clones is missing from these tables; in studies checked, under half for an unresolved V gene and the rest for unknown reasons. The sample table contains approximately 37,000 clones; only one count was recorded for 75% to 90% of them. About 40% of the sample rests with the top ten. Source material: peripheral blood. The source is a man between 60 and 75 years old with active or convalescent COVID-19.

The CDR3 region has the DNA TGTGCCAGCAGTTTGGCACACGGGGGAGGGCGATTCTTC. Translated, it gives CASSLAHGGGRFF. The chain joins TRBV12-3 or TRBV12-4 to TRBJ2-1; the match to TRBD2 covers 7 bases. The V and J ends lost 3 bases and 16 bases, in that order; junction bases with no gene match: 12. This CDR3 contains 13 residues.

The J gene is TRBJ2-7, the V gene TRBV5-3; 9 bases agree with TRBD1. TRBV5-3 is an ORF for which the function is uncertain. V lost 0 bases to trimming and J lost 6 bases; unmatched junction nucleotides: 1. This CDR3 has 13 residues. The CDR3 here is CARSLDRGREQYV. CDR3 bases: TGTGCCAGAAGCTTGGACAGGGGGCGCGAGCAGTACGTC.

This chain joins TRBV7-7 and TRBJ1-6; TRBD1 matches at 8 bases. Trimming removed 7 bases from V and 0 bases from J; junction bases left unmatched: 2. Germline V lookup: CDR1 SSHAT, CDR2 FNYEAQ (reference sequence). This CDR3 spans 15 amino acids. DNA for the CDR3: TGTGCCAGCATCGACAGGGGCTCCTATAATTCACCCCTCCACTTT. Protein: CASIDRGSYNSPLHF. The full variable domain, its missing parts supplied by reference TRBV7-7 and TRBJ1-6, is GAGVSQSPRYKVTKRGQDVTLRCDPISSHATLYWYQQALGQGPEFLTYFNYEAQPDKSGLPSDRFSAERPEGSISTLTIQRTEQRDSAMYRCASIDRGSYNSPLHFGNGTRLTVT.

The J gene is TRBJ1-5, the V gene TRBV6-5, with 12 positions matching TRBD1. This CDR3 is built from 15 residues. CDR1 and CDR2 (germline): MNHEY, SVGAGI. J gave up 9 bases and V 4 bases, and 7 bases lay outside the gene matches. CDR3 in amino acids: CASSSGQGAFGPQHF. The DNA of the CDR3 is TGTGCCAGCAGTTCGGGACAGGGGGCGTTCGGGCCCCAGCATTTT.